These 9 T cell receptor beta chains originate from one sample sequenced in a study of blood T cell repertoires in COVID-19. Clones were sequenced by immunoSEQ multiplex PCR, and TCRdb holds only the in-frame ones, with some missing. The table includes some 120,000 clones, approximately 80% detected once. Source material: peripheral blood. These receptors were collected from a man between 60 and 75 years old with acute or convalescent COVID-19.

For the CDR3, the DNA is TGTGCCAGTTCCCTTGCGCGGGGCCCTACGGAGACCCAGTACTTC. Its protein product is CASSLARGPTETQYF. The chain combines TRBV28 with TRBJ2-5; TRBD2 might be the D (6 bases). The V gene lost 9 bases and the J gene lost 5 bases, with 22 bases spanning the gap. The CDR3 runs 15 residues. Germline V gene data show CDR1 as MDHEN and CDR2 as SYDVKM.

This clone was observed once. The V gene is TRBV28, the J gene TRBJ1-3; maybe TRBD1 (6 bases). V gave up 7 bases and J gave up 4 bases, with 20 bases separating them. There are 16 residues in the CDR3. CDR1 is MDHEN, CDR2 SYDVKM, per germline. The CDR3 DNA follows: TGTGCCAGCACCACCTATCGCGGGGGCGTAGGAAACACCATATATTTT. Protein product: CASTTYRGGVGNTIYF.

This clone appeared a few times. This chain links TRBV9 with TRBJ2-2; 8 bases match TRBD2. Germline V gene data show CDR1 as SGDLS and CDR2 as YYNGEE. There are 18 residues in the CDR3. The V and J ends lost 3 bases and 0 bases, in that order; junction bases with no gene match: 10. CDR3 nucleotides: TGTGCCAGCAGCGCTACCAATAGCGGGGCCCCGAACACCGGGGAGCTGTTTTTT. Translating gives CASSATNSGAPNTGELFF.

V usage is TRBV5-1 and J usage is TRBJ1-4; D is perhaps TRBD1 (5 bases). CDR3 length equals 15 residues. V lost 0 bases to trimming and J lost 1 base, with 7 bases between them. Germline V lookup: CDR1 SGHRS, CDR2 YFSETQ. CDR3 nucleotides: TGCGCCAGCAGCTTGGTGGGGGGAACTAATGAAAAACTGTTTTTT. Its protein is CASSLVGGTNEKLFF.

This sequence joins TRBV5-1 and TRBJ2-6, with no clear D. The length of the CDR3 is 15 residues. Trimming removed 4 bases from V and 1 base from J, with 9 bases in between. Germline-derived CDR1 and CDR2 are SGHRS and YFSETQ. CDR3 residues: CASSPILSGANVLTF. CDR3 nucleotides: TGCGCCAGCAGCCCCATACTGTCTGGGGCCAACGTCCTGACTTTC. Together with reference TRBV5-1 and TRBJ2-6, the CDR3 gives the full variable domain: KAGVTQTPRYLIKTRGQQVTLSCSPISGHRSVSWYQQTPGQGLQFLFEYFSETQRNKGNFPGRFSGRQFSNSRSEMNVSTLELGDSALYLCASSPILSGANVLTFGAGSRLTVL.

The chain recombines TRBV6-6 with TRBJ2-6, with a weak D call TRBD1 (6 bases). V lost 5 bases to trimming and J lost 0 bases, with 14 bases between them. CDR1 and CDR2 from the germline V gene are MNHNY and SVGAGI (reference sequence). The CDR3 is made up of 17 amino acids. CDR3 protein: CASSQTGSLSGANVLTF. DNA of the CDR3: TGTGCCAGCAGTCAAACAGGGAGCCTCTCTGGGGCCAACGTCCTGACTTTC.

This clone was seen just once. The chain links TRBV5-1 to TRBJ2-7; 8 bases match TRBD2. The V segment lost 2 bases and the J segment 0 bases; nucleotides outside the gene matches: 7. The CDR3 consists of 16 residues. Germline V lookup: CDR1 SGHRS, CDR2 YFSETQ. CDR3 DNA sequence: TGCGCCAGCAGCTTACTAGCGGCTGTGAGCTCCTACGAGCAGTACTTC. It encodes CASSLLAAVSSYEQYF.

The rearrangement uses TRBV6-5 and TRBJ2-7; tentatively, D is TRBD2 (5 bases). This CDR3 is 16 amino acids long. Germline assignment: CDR1 MNHEY and CDR2 SVGAGI. V lost 0 bases and J lost 4, with 16 bases in between. The chain's CDR3 is CASSYSMGQRAYEQYF. The CDR3 nucleotides read TGTGCCAGCAGTTACTCGATGGGCCAGAGGGCTTACGAGCAGTACTTC.

The genes are TRBV28 and TRBJ1-2, with a tentative D call TRBD1 (5 bases). The CDR3 runs to 11 residues. Trimming removed 10 bases at V and 7 bases at J, with 13 bases between. The germline V gene has CDR1 MDHEN and CDR2 SYDVKM. CDR3 sequence: CAISRRGGYTF. The CDR3, as DNA: TGTGCCATTTCTCGTAGGGGTGGCTACACCTTC.